The source of this TCR beta chain is a study of monozygotic twins with inflammatory bowel disease. Study-level results: Comparison of concordant versus discordant twins revealed no difference in repertoire similarity, possibly due to limited power. With inverse Simpson as the measure, TCRbeta diversity was lower in IBD patients than in healthy co-twins. Clonotype overlap with others was lower in IBD patients than in healthy twins, a difference that was greatest with disease activity.

Two rounds of nested PCR, of roughly 15 and 9 cycles, were run on TCRalpha and TCRbeta cDNA. TCRdb re-called the 5' RACE reads; every CDR3 protein appears as one record, without DNA. Across 200,000 to 250,000 distinct CDR3 sequences, the top ten clones capture 7.7% of the sample. Concerning this clonotype itself: No antigen is known for it.

Germline CDR1 and CDR2: SGHDT and YYEEEE. CDR3 length: 13 amino acids. This chain uses TRBV5-6 with TRBJ1-5. The receptor's source is a human donor with ulcerative colitis or Crohn's disease, or a healthy co-twin of an affected twin (not recorded which). Sequencing was performed on blood. The CDR3 reads CASSQMGNQPQHF.